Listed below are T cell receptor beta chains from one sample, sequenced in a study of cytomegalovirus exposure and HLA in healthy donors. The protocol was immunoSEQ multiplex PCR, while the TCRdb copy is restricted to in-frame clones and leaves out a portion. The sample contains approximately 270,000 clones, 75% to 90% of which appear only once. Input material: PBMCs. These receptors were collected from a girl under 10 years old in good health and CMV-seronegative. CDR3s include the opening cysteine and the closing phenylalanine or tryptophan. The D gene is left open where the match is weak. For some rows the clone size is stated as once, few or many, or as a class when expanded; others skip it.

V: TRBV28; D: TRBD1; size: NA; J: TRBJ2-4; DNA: TGTGCCAGCAGTTTAATAGGGGGCACGAACATTCAGTACTTC; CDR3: CASSLIGGTNIQYF
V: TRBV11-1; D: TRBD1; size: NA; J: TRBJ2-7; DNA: TGTGCCAGCAGCTTAGTCAGACAGGGCGAGCAGTACTTC; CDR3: CASSLVRQGEQYF
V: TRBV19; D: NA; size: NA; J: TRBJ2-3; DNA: TGTGCCAGTAGTAGGACTCGAACAGATACGCAGTATTTT; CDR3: CASSRTRTDTQYF
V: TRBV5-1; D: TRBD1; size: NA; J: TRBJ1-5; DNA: TGCGCCAGCAGCTCCTGGACAGGGGGCAATCAGCCCCAGCATTTT; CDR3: CASSSWTGGNQPQHF
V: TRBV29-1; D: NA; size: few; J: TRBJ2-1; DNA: TGCAGCGTTGTTGGGGGGGCGAACTACAATGAGCAGTTCTTC; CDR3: CSVVGGANYNEQFF
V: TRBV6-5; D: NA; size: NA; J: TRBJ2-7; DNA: TGTGCCAGCAGACGCCCGGGTACGAGCCACGAGCAGTACTTC; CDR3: CASRRPGTSHEQYF
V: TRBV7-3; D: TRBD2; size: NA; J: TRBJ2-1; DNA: TGTGCCAGCAGCTTATGGGGCGGGAGTAATAATGAGCAGTTCTTC; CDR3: CASSLWGGSNNEQFF
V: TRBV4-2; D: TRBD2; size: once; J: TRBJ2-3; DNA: TGTGCCAGCAGCCCTAGGACTAGCAGCACAGATACGCAGTATTTT; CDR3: CASSPRTSSTDTQYF
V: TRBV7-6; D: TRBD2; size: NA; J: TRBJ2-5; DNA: TGTGCCAGCAGCTCGACGCGGACTAGCGGGAAAGAGACCCAGTACTTC; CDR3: CASSSTRTSGKETQYF
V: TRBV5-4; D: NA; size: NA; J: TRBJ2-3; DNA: TGTGCCAGCAGCCGAGAAGATACGCAGTATTTT; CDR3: CASSREDTQYF
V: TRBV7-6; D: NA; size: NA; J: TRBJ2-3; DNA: TGTGCCAGCAGCTTAGTCGGCACAGATACGCAGTATTTT; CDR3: CASSLVGTDTQYF
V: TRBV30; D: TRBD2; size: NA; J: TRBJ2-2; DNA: TGTGCCTGGATCCAACTAGCGGGGGGCCCCCAGTTTTTT; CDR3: CAWIQLAGGPQFF
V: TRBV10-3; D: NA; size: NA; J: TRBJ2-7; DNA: TGTGCCATCAGTGAGTCGAAGGGGTCCTCCTACGAGCAGTACTTC; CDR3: CAISESKGSSYEQYF
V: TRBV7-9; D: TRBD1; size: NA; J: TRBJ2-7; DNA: TGTGCCAGCAGCCCTCTGAATATCGACAGGGTGGCCTACGAGCAGTACTTC; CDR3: CASSPLNIDRVAYEQYF
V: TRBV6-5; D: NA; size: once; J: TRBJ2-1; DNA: TGTGCCAGCAGTTACGCGGGAAATGAGCAGTTCTTC; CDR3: CASSYAGNEQFF
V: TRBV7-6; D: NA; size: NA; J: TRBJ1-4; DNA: TGTGCCAGCAGCTTAGCAGGGGGACGAGAAAAACTGTTTTTT; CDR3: CASSLAGGREKLFF
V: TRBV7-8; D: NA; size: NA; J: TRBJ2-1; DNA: TGTGCCAGCAGCTTAGGCAGCGGCAATGAGCAGTTCTTC; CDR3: CASSLGSGNEQFF
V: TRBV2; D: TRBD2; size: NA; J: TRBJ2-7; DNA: TGTGCCATCATAAGCGGGAACTCCTACGAGCAGTACTTC; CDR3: CAIISGNSYEQYF
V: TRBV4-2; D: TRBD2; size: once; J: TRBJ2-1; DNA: TGTGCCAGCAGCCAAGGACTAGCGGGGGGGATCAATGAGCAGTTCTTC; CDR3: CASSQGLAGGINEQFF
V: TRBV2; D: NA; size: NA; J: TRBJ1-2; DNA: TGTGCCAGCAGCGGGGGGGGTAACTATGGCTACACCTTC; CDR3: CASSGGGNYGYTF
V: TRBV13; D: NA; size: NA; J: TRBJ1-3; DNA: TGTGCCAGCAGCGCGACGACAGGTGAGGATCGTGGAAACACCATATATTTT; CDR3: CASSATTGEDRGNTIYF
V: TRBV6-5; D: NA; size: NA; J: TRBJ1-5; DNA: TGTGCCAGCAGCTCCACCTATAGCAATCAGCCCCAGCATTTT; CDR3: CASSSTYSNQPQHF
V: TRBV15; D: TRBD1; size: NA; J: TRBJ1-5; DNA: TGTGCCACCAGCACCTGGACAGGCAATAGCAATCAGCCCCAGCATTTT; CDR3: CATSTWTGNSNQPQHF
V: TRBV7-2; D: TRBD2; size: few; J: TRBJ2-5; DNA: TGTGCCAGCAGCCTCCACGGGACTAGCGGGGGGACCCAGTACTTC; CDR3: CASSLHGTSGGTQYF
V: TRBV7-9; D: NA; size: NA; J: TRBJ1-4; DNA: TGTTCCAGCACCATATACTTGGGGAGGGGGGGCGAAAAACTGTTTTTT; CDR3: CSSTIYLGRGGEKLFF
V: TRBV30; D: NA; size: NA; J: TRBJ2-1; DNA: TGTGCCTGGAGTGACAGGGTTGGGCAGTTCTTC; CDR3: CAWSDRVGQFF
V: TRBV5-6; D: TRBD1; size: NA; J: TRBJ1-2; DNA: TGTGCCAGCAGCTGGACCGGGACAGGGACGTATGGCTACACCTTC; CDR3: CASSWTGTGTYGYTF